Below are 15 T cell receptor beta chains sequenced from a single sample in a study of cytomegalovirus exposure and HLA in healthy donors (dated by TCRdb to about 2017). To prepare the library, the immunoSEQ multiplex PCR assay was applied. For the multiplex PCR, a mixture combining 60 forward primers for TCR Vbeta segments and 13 reverse primers for TCR Jbeta segments was used. TCRdb took this table from immuneACCESS and kept in-frame rearrangements with V and J called. Such tables lack part of the clones; where checked against another copy, unresolved V genes explain under half of the gap, and the rest is unexplained. The sample table gives some 80,000 clones. The ten largest clonotypes hold about 1.1% of the sample. Material: PBMCs. The source is a woman aged 25 to 45 in good health and CMV-seronegative.

To note about this clone: The identical CDR3 is also encoded by other nucleotide sequences in the sample. This rearrangement joins TRBV6-5 to TRBJ1-1; TRBD1 matches 7 bases. Trimming removed 9 bases from V and 0 bases from J; junction bases left unmatched: 4. Germline V gene data show CDR1 as MNHEY and CDR2 as SVGAGI. This CDR3 is built from 13 residues. Here the CDR3 DNA reads TGTGCCAGTCGACAGGGTATGAACACTGAAGCTTTCTTT. Protein sequence: CASRQGMNTEAFF.

The rearrangement joins TRBV12-5 to TRBJ2-7; 8 positions agree with TRBD1. This CDR3 is built from 14 residues. Germline CDR1 and CDR2: LGHNT and FRNRAP. J lost 5 bases, V lost 5 bases, and 8 bases had no gene match. The CDR3: CASGGQGIGDEQYF. CDR3 bases: TGTGCTAGTGGTGGACAGGGAATAGGGGACGAGCAGTACTTC.

This sequence joins TRBV18 and TRBJ2-1, with 12 bases aligning to TRBD2. The CDR3 is 18 amino acids. CDR1 KGHSH and CDR2 LQKENI come from the germline V gene. J gave up 0 bases and V 4 bases, and 7 bases lay outside the gene matches. As DNA, the CDR3 is TGTGCCAGCTCACGACAGACTAGCGGGGGCAGCTCCTACAATGAGCAGTTCTTC. This translates into CASSRQTSGGSSYNEQFF.

This chain connects TRBV10-3 to TRBJ1-2; 8 nucleotides align to TRBD1. The length of the CDR3 is 14 residues. V lost 3 bases, J lost 4 bases, and 4 bases stayed unmatched. The V gene's germline CDR1 is ENHRY and CDR2 SYGVKD. CDR3 nucleotide sequence: TGTGCCATCAGTGATTTTGGACAGGGCTATGGCTACACCTTC. This sequence encodes CAISDFGQGYGYTF.

This rearrangement joins TRBV11-2 to TRBJ1-6, with 10 bases identical to TRBD1. The CDR3 runs 19 residues. The V segment lost 1 base and the J segment 10 bases; nucleotides outside the gene matches: 16. The germline CDR1 and CDR2 sequences are SGHAT and FQNNGV. DNA of the CDR3: TGTGCCAGCAGCTTAGTCCCCGACCTTGACAGGGGGCTAGCATCACCCCTCCACTTT. As protein: CASSLVPDLDRGLASPLHF.

This rearrangement joins TRBV6-1 to TRBJ1-1, with 7 bases fitting TRBD1. CDR3 length: 15 amino acids. The V and J ends lost 3 bases and 7 bases, in that order; junction bases with no gene match: 11. From germline, CDR1 is MNHNS and CDR2 SASEGT. The CDR3 sequence is CASSDPGGTAREAFF. The CDR3 region has the DNA TGTGCCAGCAGTGATCCGGGGGGGACAGCACGTGAAGCTTTCTTT.

This rearrangement joins TRBV5-4 to TRBJ2-7, with TRBD1 identical over 10 bases. The CDR3 has 14 amino acids. CDR1 SGHNT and CDR2 YYREEE come from the germline V gene (reference sequence). The ends lost 2 bases at V and 3 bases at J; junction bases unmatched: 2. The CDR3 coding sequence is TGTGCCAGCAGCTTCGGACAGGGGGACTACGAGCAGTACTTC. Protein product: CASSFGQGDYEQYF. Combining the CDR3 with reference TRBV5-4 and TRBJ2-7 gives the whole variable domain ETGVTQSPTHLIKTRGQQVTLRCSSQSGHNTVSWYQQALGQGPQFIFQYYREEENGRGNFPPRFSGLQFPNYSSELNVNALELDDSALYLCASSFGQGDYEQYFGPGTRLTVT.

The V and J genes are TRBV15 and TRBJ1-5, with D perhaps matching TRBD1 (5 bases). The V gene lost 0 bases and the J gene lost 7 bases, with 13 bases spanning the gap. Germline CDR1 is LNHNV and CDR2 is YYDKDF (reference sequence). The CDR3 is 15 residues long. CDR3 nucleotide sequence: TGTGCCACCAGCAGAGAAGGGATGAAGGGGCAGCCCCAGCATTTT. It translates to CATSREGMKGQPQHF.

V is TRBV5-1 and J is TRBJ2-7; maybe TRBD2 (6 bases). The V end was cut by 2 bases, the J end by 2 bases, with 14 bases between. CDR1 is SGHRS, CDR2 YFSETQ, per germline. The CDR3 runs 15 residues. This chain's CDR3 is CASSFGRETAYEQYF. The CDR3 nucleotides read TGCGCCAGCAGCTTCGGACGGGAGACCGCCTACGAGCAGTACTTC. Filled out from reference TRBV5-1 and TRBJ2-7, the complete variable domain reads KAGVTQTPRYLIKTRGQQVTLSCSPISGHRSVSWYQQTPGQGLQFLFEYFSETQRNKGNFPGRFSGRQFSNSRSEMNVSTLELGDSALYLCASSFGRETAYEQYFGPGTRLTVT.

The chain couples TRBV27 to TRBJ1-5; possible D gene TRBD1, 5 bases. Trimming took off 5 bases at V and 4 bases at J, with 15 bases between the two ends. CDR1 is MNHEY and CDR2 is SMNVEV in the germline V gene (reference sequence). The CDR3 totals 15 residues. The DNA for the CDR3 is TGTGCCAGCAGTCCAGACAGAAGGTCTAATCAGCCCCAGCATTTT. This sequence encodes CASSPDRRSNQPQHF.

The chain is built from TRBV6-1 and TRBJ1-3, with TRBD1 identical over 8 bases. This CDR3 comprises 16 residues. Per germline, CDR1 MNHNS and CDR2 SASEGT. After removal of 3 bases from V and 0 bases from J, the junction contained 4 bases not matched to a gene. The CDR3, as DNA: TGTGCCAGCAGTGAGGGACAGGCGATCTCTGGAAACACCATATATTTT. This codes for CASSEGQAISGNTIYF.

The chain carries TRBV4-1 and TRBJ2-3; D gene uncertain. The V end was cut by 0 bases, the J end by 4 bases, with 8 bases between. The germline CDR1 and CDR2 sequences are MGHRA and YSYEKL. CDR3 length: 14 amino acids. CDR3 region: CASSQDSYPDTQYF. The DNA of the CDR3 is TGCGCCAGCAGCCAAGATAGCTATCCAGATACGCAGTATTTT.

The genes are TRBV30 and TRBJ2-7; a possible D gene is TRBD1 (5 bases). Germline V gene lookup returns CDR1 GTSNPN and CDR2 SVGIG (reference sequence). Between the trimmed V and J ends, which lost 1 base and 3 bases, there was a span of 13 bases. This CDR3 region has 14 residues. The CDR3, as DNA: TGTGCCTGGAGTGGGGAAAGGGGATTCTACGAGCAGTACTTC. This sequence encodes CAWSGERGFYEQYF.

This CDR3 is CATSPPRGDSGYTF. The CDR3 coding sequence is TGTGCCACCAGCCCTCCCCGAGGTGACTCTGGCTACACCTTC. The chain has TRBV15 and TRBJ1-2; D remains unclear. The germline CDR1 and CDR2 sequences are LNHNV and YYDKDF (reference sequence). Trimming took off 5 bases at V and 7 bases at J, with 17 bases between the two ends. The CDR3 is 14 amino acids.

This chain connects TRBV2 to TRBJ2-1; TRBD2 agrees at 9 bases. Germline CDR1 SNHLY, CDR2 FYNNEI. The J segment lost 5 bases and the V segment lost 9 bases, leaving 8 bases of the junction unmatched. The CDR3 has 14 residues. CDR3 sequence (DNA): TGTGCCAGTCTTTGGACTAGCGCCAACAATGAGCAGTTCTTC. Its translation is CASLWTSANNEQFF.